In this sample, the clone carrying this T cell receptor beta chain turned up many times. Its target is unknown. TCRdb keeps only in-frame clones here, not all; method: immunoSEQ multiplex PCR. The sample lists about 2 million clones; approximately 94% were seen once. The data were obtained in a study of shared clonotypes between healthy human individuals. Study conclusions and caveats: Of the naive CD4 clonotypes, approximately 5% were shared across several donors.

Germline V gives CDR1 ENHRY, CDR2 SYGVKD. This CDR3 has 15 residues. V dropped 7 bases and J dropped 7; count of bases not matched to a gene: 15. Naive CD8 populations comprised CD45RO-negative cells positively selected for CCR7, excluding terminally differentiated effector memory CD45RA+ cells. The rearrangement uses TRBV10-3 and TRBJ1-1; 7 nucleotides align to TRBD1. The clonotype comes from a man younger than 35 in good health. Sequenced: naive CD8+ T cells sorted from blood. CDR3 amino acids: CAIKSIRKGQIEAFF. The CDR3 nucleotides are TGTGCCATCAAATCGATCCGTAAGGGACAGATTGAAGCTTTCTTT.